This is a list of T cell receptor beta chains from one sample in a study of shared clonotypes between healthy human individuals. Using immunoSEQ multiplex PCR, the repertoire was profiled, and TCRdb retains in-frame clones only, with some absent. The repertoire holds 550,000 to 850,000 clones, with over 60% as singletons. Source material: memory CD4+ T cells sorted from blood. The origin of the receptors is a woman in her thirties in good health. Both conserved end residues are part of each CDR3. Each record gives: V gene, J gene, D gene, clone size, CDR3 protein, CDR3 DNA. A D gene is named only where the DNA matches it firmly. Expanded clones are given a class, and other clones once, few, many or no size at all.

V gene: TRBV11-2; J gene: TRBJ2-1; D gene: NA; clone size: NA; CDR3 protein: CASRRMGYEQFF; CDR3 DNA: TGTGCCAGCAGACGAATGGGGTATGAGCAGTTCTTC
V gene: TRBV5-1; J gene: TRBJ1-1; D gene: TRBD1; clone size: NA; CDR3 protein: CASSLAGGTGGLNTEAFF; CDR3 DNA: TGCGCCAGCAGCTTGGCCGGTGGGACAGGGGGTTTGAACACTGAAGCTTTCTTT
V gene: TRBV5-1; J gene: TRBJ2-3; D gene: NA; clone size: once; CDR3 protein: CASISAGGMGDTQYF; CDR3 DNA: TGCGCCAGCATTAGTGCGGGCGGGATGGGGGATACGCAGTATTTT
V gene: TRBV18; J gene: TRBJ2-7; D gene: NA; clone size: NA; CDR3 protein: CASSTEYEQYF; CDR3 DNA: TGTGCCAGCTCAACGGAGTACGAGCAGTACTTC
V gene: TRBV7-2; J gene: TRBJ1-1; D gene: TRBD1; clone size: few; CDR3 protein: CASSPLGRTGGYNTEAFF; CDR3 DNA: TGTGCCAGCAGCCCACTGGGCCGGACAGGGGGCTATAACACTGAAGCTTTCTTT
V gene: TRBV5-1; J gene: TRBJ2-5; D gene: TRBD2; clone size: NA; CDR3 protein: CASSGSGRAREQETQYF; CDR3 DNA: TGCGCCAGCAGCGGGAGCGGGAGGGCCCGGGAACAAGAGACCCAGTACTTC
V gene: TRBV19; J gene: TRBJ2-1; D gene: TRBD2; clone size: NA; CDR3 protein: CASSQQPGLAGANEQFF; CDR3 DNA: TGTGCCAGTAGTCAACAACCGGGACTAGCGGGGGCAAATGAGCAGTTCTTC
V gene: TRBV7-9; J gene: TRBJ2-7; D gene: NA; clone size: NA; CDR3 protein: CASSLPDRAGQYF; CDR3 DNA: TGTGCCAGCAGCCTCCCCGATAGGGCGGGACAATACTTC
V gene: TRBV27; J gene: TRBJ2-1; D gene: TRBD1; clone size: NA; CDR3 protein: CASSVLRGSSRNEQFF; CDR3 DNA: TGTGCCAGCAGTGTGCTCAGGGGGAGCTCTAGGAATGAGCAGTTCTTC
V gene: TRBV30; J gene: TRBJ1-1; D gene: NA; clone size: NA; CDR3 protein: CAWSYQGDTEAFF; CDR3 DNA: TGTGCCTGGAGTTATCAGGGAGACACTGAAGCTTTCTTT
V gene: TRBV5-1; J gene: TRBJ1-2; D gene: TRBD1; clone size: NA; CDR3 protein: CASRSGTGGLDYTF; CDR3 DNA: TGCGCCAGCAGATCCGGGACAGGAGGCTTGGACTACACCTTC
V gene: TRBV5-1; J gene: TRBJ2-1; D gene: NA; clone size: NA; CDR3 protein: CASSRREFYNEQFF; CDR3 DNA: TGCGCCAGCAGCCGACGAGAGTTCTACAATGAGCAGTTCTTC
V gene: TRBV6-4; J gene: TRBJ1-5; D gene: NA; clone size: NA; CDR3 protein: CASITGPYSNQPQHF; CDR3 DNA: TGTGCCAGCATCACCGGGCCTTATAGCAATCAGCCCCAGCATTTT
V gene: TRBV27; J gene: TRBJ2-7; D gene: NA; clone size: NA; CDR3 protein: CASSFSAGPYEQYF; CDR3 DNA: TGTGCCAGCAGTTTCTCCGCAGGTCCATACGAGCAGTACTTC
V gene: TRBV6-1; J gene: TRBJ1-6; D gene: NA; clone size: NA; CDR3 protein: CASSLGGTLHF; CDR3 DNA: TGTGCCAGCAGCCTTGGTGGTACCCTCCACTTT
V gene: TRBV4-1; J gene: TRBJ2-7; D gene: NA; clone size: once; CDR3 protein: CASSRQTQGPDEQYF; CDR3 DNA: TGCGCCAGCAGCCGACAAACGCAGGGGCCCGACGAGCAGTACTTC
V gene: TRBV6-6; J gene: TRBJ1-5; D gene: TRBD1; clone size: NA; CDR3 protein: CASNTGGLSNQPQHF; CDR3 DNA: TGTGCCAGCAATACAGGGGGCCTGAGCAATCAGCCCCAGCATTTT
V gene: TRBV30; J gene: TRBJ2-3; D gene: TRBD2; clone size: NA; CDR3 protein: CAWSRTSGQGDTQYF; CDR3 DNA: TGTGCCTGGAGTCGGACTAGCGGCCAGGGAGATACGCAGTATTTT
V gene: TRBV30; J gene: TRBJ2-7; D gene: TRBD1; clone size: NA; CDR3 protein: CAYRTGHLYEQYF; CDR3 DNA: TGTGCCTATCGGACAGGGCACTTGTACGAGCAGTACTTC
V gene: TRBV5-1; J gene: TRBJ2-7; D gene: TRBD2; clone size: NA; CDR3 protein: CASSSRLAGGGYEQYF; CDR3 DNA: TGCGCCAGCAGCTCACGACTAGCGGGAGGAGGCTACGAGCAGTACTTC
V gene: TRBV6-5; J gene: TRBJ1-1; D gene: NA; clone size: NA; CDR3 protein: CASSYSGAWDTEAFF; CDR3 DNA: TGTGCCAGCAGTTACTCGGGGGCTTGGGACACTGAAGCTTTCTTT
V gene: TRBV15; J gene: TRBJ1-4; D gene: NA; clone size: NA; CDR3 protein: CATSRSGTLREKLFF; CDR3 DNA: TGTGCCACCAGCAGGTCCGGGACTCTCCGTGAAAAACTGTTTTTT
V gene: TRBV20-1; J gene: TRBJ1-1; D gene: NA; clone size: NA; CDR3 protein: CSADMAQAFF; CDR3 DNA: TGCAGTGCAGACATGGCGCAGGCTTTCTTT
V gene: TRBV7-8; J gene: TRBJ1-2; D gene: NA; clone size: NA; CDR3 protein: CASSLEGRGGYTF; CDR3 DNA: TGTGCCAGCAGCTTAGAAGGTCGGGGAGGCTACACCTTC
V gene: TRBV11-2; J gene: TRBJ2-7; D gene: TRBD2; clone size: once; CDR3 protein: CASSLVRQRESYEQYF; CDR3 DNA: TGTGCCAGCAGCTTAGTACGTCAGCGGGAGTCCTACGAGCAGTACTTC
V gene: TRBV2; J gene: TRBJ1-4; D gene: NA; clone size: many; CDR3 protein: CASSRRPSTANEKLFF; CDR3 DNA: TGTGCCAGCAGTCGACGACCTTCAACGGCTAATGAAAAACTGTTTTTT
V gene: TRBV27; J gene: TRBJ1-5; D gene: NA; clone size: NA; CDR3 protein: CASSLLYRANNQPQHF; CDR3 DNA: TGTGCCAGCAGTTTATTATACAGGGCCAACAATCAGCCCCAGCATTTT
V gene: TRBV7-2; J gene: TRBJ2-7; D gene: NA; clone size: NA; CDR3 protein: CASSLGPAATYEQYF; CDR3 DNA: TGTGCCAGCAGCTTAGGGCCAGCGGCTACCTACGAGCAGTACTTC
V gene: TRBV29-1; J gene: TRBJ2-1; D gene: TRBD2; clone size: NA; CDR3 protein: CSVEGTRGRSNEQFF; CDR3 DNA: TGCAGCGTTGAAGGGACCCGCGGGAGGAGCAATGAGCAGTTCTTC
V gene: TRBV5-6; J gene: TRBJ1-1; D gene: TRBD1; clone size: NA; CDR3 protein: CASSWGWTGGNLNTEAFF; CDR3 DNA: TGTGCCAGCAGCTGGGGATGGACAGGGGGTAATCTGAACACTGAAGCTTTCTTT
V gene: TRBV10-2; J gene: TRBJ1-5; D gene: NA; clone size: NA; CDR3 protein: CASSVSHSNQPQHF; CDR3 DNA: TGCGCCAGCAGTGTAAGTCATAGCAATCAGCCCCAGCATTTT
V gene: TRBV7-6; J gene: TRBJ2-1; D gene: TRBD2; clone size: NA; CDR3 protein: CASSGGRGLAGGLGDEQFF; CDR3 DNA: TGTGCCAGCTCGGGGGGCAGAGGACTAGCGGGAGGGCTTGGCGATGAGCAGTTCTTC
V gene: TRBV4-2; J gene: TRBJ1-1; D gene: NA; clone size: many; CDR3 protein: CASSLGGRTEAFF; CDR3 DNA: TGTGCCAGCAGCTTGGGAGGGCGCACTGAAGCTTTCTTT
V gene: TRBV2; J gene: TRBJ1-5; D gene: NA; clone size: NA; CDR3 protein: CASSGRTRQPQHF; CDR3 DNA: TGTGCCAGCAGTGGAAGGACCAGACAGCCCCAGCATTTT
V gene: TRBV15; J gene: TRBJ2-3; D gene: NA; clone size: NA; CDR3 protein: CATSRGTYPDTQYF; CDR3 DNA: TGTGCCACCAGCAGAGGGACGTACCCGGATACGCAGTATTTT
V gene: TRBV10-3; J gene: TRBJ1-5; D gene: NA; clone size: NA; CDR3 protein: CAIRDRAPEQPQHF; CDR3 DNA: TGTGCCATCAGGGACCGGGCCCCAGAACAGCCCCAGCATTTT
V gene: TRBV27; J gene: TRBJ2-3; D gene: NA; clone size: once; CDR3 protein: CASSLRVGTRTTSTDTQYF; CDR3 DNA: TGTGCCAGCAGTTTAAGGGTCGGGACACGAACGACTAGCACAGATACGCAGTATTTT
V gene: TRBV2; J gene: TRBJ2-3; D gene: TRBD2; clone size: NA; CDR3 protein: CASSESGRGIDTQYF; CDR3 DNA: TGTGCCAGCAGTGAGAGCGGGAGAGGTATAGATACGCAGTATTTT
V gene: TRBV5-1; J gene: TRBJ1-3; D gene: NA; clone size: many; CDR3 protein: CASSPGTDGNTIYF; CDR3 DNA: TGCGCCAGCAGCCCGGGGACGGATGGAAACACCATATATTTT
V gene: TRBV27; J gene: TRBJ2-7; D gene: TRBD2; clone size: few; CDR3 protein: CASSQWGEGFTKQYF; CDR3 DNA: TGTGCCAGCAGTCAATGGGGGGAGGGATTTACGAAGCAGTACTTC
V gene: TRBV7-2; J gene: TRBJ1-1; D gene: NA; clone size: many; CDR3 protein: CASSLIAGDTEAFF; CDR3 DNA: TGTGCCAGCAGCTTAATTGCAGGGGACACTGAAGCTTTCTTT
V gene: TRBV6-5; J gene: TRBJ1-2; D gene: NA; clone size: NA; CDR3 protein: CASSIEARALRGYTF; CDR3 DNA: TGTGCCAGCAGTATCGAGGCCCGGGCGCTCCGGGGCTACACCTTC
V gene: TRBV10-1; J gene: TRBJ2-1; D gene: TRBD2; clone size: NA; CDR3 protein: CASSDLAGGSNEQFF; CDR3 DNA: TGCGCCAGCAGTGACCTAGCGGGAGGGAGCAATGAGCAGTTCTTC
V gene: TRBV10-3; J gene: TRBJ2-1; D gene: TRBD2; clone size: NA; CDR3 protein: CAISPREGSGTYNEQFF; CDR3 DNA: TGTGCCATCAGTCCCCGGGAGGGGAGTGGGACCTACAATGAGCAGTTCTTC
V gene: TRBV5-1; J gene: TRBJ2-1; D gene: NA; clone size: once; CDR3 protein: CASSLMRSAENEQFF; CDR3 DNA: TGCGCCAGCAGCTTGATGAGATCGGCGGAGAATGAGCAGTTCTTC
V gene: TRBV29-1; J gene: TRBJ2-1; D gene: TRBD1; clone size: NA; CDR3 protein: CSVDGTGGIRNEQFF; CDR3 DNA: TGCAGCGTTGACGGGACAGGGGGCATACGAAATGAGCAGTTCTTC
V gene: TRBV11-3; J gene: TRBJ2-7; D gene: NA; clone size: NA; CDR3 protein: CASSQGKRNSYEQYF; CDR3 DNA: TGTGCCAGCAGCCAGGGGAAGCGTAACTCCTACGAGCAGTACTTC
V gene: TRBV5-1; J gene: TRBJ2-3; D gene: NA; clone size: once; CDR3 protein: CASSLGLVGADTQYF; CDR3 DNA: TGCGCCAGCAGCTTGGGGCTAGTAGGCGCAGATACGCAGTATTTT
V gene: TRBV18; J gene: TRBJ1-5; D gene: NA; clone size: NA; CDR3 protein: CASSPLGDQPQHF; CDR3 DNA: TGTGCCAGCTCACCCCTCGGGGATCAGCCCCAGCATTTT
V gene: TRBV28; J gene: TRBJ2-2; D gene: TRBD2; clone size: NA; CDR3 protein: CASAKGAGGYGGELFF; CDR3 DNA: TGTGCCAGCGCCAAGGGTGCGGGAGGGTACGGCGGGGAGCTGTTTTTT
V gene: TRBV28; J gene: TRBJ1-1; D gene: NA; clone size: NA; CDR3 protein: CASNAWGGVGTEAFF; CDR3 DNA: TGTGCCAGCAACGCCTGGGGAGGGGTGGGTACTGAAGCTTTCTTT